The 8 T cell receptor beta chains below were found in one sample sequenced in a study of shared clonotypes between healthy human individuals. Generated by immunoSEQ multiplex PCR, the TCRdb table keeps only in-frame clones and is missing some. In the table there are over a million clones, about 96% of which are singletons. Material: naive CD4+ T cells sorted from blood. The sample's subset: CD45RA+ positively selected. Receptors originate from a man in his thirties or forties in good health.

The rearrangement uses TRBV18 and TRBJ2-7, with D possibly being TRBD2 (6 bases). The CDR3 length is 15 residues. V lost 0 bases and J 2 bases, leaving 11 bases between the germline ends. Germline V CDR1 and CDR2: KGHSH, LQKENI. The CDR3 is CASSPPGTDTYEQYF. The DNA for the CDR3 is TGTGCCAGCTCACCACCTGGGACTGATACCTACGAGCAGTACTTC. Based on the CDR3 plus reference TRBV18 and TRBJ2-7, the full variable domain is NAGVMQNPRHLVRRRGQEARLRCSPMKGHSHVYWYRQLPEEGLKFMVYLQKENIIDESGMPKERFSAEFPKEGPSILRIQQVVRGDSAAYFCASSPPGTDTYEQYFGPGTRLTVT.

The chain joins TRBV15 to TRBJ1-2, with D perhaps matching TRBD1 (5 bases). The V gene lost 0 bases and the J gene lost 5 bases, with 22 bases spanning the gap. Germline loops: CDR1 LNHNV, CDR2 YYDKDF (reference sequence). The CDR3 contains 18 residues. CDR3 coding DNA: TGTGCCACCAGCAGAGATGAGGGGTTTGGCACGGCGACTTATGGCTACACCTTC. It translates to CATSRDEGFGTATYGYTF.

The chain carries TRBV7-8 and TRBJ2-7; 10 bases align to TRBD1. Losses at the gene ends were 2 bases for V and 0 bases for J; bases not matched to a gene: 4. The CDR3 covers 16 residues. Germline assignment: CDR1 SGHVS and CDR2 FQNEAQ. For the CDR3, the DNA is TGTGCCAGCAGCTTATGGGGGACAGGGGACTCCTACGAGCAGTACTTC. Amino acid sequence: CASSLWGTGDSYEQYF. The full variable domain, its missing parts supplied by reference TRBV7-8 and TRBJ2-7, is GAGVSQSPRYKVAKRGQDVALRCDPISGHVSLFWYQQALGQGPEFLTYFQNEAQLDKSGLPSDRFFAERPEGSVSTLKIQRTQQEDSAVYLCASSLWGTGDSYEQYFGPGTRLTVT.

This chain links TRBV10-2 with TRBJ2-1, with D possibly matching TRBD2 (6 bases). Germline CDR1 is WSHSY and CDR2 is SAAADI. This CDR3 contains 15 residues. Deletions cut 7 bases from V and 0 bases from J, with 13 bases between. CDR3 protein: CASIRRGTSYNEQFF. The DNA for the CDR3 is TGCGCCAGCATCCGACGGGGGACCTCCTACAATGAGCAGTTCTTC.

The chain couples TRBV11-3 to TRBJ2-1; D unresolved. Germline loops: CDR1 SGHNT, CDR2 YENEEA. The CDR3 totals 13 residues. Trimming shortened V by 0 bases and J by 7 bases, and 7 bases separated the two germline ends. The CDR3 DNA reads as TGTGCCAGCAGCTTAGATCGGTTGAATGAGCAGTTCTTC. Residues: CASSLDRLNEQFF.

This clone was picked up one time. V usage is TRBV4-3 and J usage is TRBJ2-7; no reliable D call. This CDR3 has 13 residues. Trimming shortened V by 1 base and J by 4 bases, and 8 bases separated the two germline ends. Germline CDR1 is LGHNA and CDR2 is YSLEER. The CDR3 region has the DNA TGCGCCAGCAGCCAAGTCCTTGGATACGAGCAGTACTTC. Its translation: CASSQVLGYEQYF.

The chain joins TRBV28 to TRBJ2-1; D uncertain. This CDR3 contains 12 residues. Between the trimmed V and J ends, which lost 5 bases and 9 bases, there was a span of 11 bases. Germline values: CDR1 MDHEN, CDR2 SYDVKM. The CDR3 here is CASSPPLGEQFF. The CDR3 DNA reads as TGTGCCAGCAGTCCCCCCCTGGGTGAGCAGTTCTTC.

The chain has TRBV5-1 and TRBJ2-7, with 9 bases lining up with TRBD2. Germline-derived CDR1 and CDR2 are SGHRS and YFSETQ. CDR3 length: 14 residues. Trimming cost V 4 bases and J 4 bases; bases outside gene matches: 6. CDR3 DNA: TGCGCCAGCAGCCCAAGGACTAGCGCGTACGAGCAGTACTTC. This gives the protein CASSPRTSAYEQYF.